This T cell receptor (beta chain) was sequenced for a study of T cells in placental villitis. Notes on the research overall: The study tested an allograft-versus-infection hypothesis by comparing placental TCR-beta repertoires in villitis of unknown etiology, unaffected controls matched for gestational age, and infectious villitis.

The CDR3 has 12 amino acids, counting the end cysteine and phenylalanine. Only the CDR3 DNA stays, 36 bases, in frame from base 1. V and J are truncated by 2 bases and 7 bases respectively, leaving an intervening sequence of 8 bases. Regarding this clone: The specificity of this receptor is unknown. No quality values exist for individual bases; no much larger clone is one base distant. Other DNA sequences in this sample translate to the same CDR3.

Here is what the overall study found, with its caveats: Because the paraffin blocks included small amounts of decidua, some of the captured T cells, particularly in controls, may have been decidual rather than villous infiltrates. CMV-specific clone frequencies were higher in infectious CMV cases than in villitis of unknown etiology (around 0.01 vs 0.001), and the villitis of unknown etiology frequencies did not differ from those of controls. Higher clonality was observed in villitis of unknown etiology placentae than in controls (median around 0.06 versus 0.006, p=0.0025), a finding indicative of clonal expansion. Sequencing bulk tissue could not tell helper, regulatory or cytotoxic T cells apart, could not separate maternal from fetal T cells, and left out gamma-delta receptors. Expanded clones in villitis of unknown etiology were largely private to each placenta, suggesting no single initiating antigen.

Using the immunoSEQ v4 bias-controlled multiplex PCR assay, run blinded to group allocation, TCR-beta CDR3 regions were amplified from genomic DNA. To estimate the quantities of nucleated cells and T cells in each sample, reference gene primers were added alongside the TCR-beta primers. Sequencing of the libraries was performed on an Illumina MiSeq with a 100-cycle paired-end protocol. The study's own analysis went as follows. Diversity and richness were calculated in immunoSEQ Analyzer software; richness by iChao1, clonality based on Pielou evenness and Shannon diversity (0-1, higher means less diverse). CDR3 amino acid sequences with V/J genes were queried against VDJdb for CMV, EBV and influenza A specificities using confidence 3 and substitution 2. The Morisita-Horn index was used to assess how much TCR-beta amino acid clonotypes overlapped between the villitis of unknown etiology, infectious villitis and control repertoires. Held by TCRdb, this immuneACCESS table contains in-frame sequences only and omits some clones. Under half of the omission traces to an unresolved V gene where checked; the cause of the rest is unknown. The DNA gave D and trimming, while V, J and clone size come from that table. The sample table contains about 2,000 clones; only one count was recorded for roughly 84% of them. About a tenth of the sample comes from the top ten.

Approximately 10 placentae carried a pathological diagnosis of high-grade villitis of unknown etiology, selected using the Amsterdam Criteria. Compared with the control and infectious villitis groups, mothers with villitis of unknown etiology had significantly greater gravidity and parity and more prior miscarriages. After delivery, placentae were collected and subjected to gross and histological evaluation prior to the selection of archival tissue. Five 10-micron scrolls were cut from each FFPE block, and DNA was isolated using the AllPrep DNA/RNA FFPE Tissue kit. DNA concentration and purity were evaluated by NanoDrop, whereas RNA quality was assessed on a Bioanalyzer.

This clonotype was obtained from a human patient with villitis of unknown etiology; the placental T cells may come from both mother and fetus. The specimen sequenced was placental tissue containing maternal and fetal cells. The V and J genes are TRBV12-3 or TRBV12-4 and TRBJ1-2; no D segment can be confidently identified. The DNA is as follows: TGTGCCAGCAGTTTATCTAGAGGTGGCTACACCTTC. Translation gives CASSLSRGGYTF.